This is a list of T cell receptor beta chains from one sample in a study of T cells in Graves' hyperthyroidism and ophthalmopathy. MiXCR, applied by TCRdb to the multiplex PCR reads, yields one record per CDR3 protein. The repertoire holds around 340,000 distinct CDR3 sequences, with around 14% as singletons. The sequencing sample was made of blood. These receptors were obtained from a woman in her twenties or thirties with Graves' hyperthyroidism. The conserved cysteine and the conserved F or W are not part of the CDR3 here. Only some rows state a clone size, as once, few, many or a class for expanded clones.

TRBJ1-5	few	TRBV20-1	STIRDPGQPQH
TRBJ1-6	many	TRBV28	ASDYRGRWALSVIPLH
TRBJ2-1	-	TRBV11-1	ASRPGDPAIWGTYNNEQF
TRBJ1-2	-	TRBV11-2	ASSPDVRFEGNNLGYT
TRBJ2-5	many	TRBV20-1	SAGLAGGPGETQY
TRBJ2-5	few	TRBV7-9	ASSHLPGLGQETQY
TRBJ1-2	-	TRBV24-1	ATSDRGSHYGYT
TRBJ2-7	few	TRBV6-4	ASSDLRQGSYEQY
TRBJ2-2	few	TRBV20-1	SATRTGNTGELF
TRBJ1-6	few	TRBV5-1	ASSRRDRGKNSPLH
TRBJ1-1	few	TRBV5-6	ASSSPLSGGHDEAF
TRBJ1-5	many	TRBV2	ASSVGRFNQPQH
TRBJ2-2	-	TRBV20-1	SATEGSQTGELF
TRBJ1-6	-	TRBV5-5	ASSSLTPTSLH
TRBJ2-1	few	TRBV7-8	ASSLVISSSYNEQF
TRBJ2-5	many	TRBV20-1	SARYPGGSTQY
TRBJ2-7	-	TRBV5-1	ASSLGWREGLEQY
TRBJ1-6	few	TRBV6-1	ASGMDGGNSPLH
TRBJ1-5	-	TRBV7-2	ASSLVPTGQPQH
TRBJ1-1	many	TRBV2	ATEDPMNTEAF
TRBJ2-5	many	TRBV7-9	ASSVPAGPTQY
TRBJ2-3	-	TRBV11-2	ASSLDTGMNTDTQY
TRBJ2-7	few	TRBV7-2	ASSQNGLAGGTLLEQY
TRBJ2-3	many	TRBV9	ASKGQTSTDTQY